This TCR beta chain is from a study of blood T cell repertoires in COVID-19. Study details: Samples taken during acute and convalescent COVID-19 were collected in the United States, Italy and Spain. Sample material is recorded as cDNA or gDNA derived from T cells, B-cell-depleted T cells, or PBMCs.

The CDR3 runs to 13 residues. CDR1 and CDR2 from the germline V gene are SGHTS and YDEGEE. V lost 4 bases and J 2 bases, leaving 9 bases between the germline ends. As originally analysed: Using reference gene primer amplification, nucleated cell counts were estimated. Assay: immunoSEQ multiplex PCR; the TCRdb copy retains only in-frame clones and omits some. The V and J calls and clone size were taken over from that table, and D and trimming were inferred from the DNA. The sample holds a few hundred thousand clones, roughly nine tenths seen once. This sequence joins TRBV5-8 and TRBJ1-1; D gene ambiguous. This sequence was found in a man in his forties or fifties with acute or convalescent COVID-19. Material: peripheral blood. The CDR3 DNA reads TGTGCCAGCAGCGGGCAGCTAAACACTGAAGCTTTCTTT. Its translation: CASSGQLNTEAFF.